This T cell receptor (beta chain) was identified during a study of T cells of healthy individuals. V shed 7 bases and J shed 2 bases, with 7 bases lying between them. The CDR3 runs 12 residues. TCRdb used MiXCR to reprocess the 5' RACE reads, holding one entry per CDR3 protein. The sample records about 60,000 distinct CDR3 sequences, around 15% being singletons. This chain connects TRBV12-3 or TRBV12-4 to TRBJ2-3; D gene ambiguous. The sequence derives from a human donor in good health. The CDR3 bases are TGTGCCAGCAAGCAGGACACAGATACGCAGTATTTT. Translated, it gives CASKQDTDTQYF.